This record concerns one TCR beta chain sequence. The antigen remains undetermined. These data come from a study of cytomegalovirus exposure and HLA in healthy donors. Study details: The 120 validation repertoires, a later analysis reported, used the same platform as the roughly 660 repertoires from the first cohort. Findings and caveats of the study: Clusters of TCRs from the first cohort tended to co-occur in the approximately 120 validation repertoires (as a later analysis found). Most TCRs appeared rarely, but some public TCRs recurred in many donors.

This CDR3 comprises 12 residues. Germline V CDR1 and CDR2: SEHNR, FQNEAQ (reference sequence). Trimming took off 8 bases at V and 4 bases at J, with 11 bases between the two ends. Separation from the 666-subject first cohort characterized the roughly 120-subject validation cohort, to which the donors belonged. TCRdb's copy holds only in-frame clones and misses some; the assay was immunoSEQ multiplex PCR. The sample includes about 140,000 clones, about 90% of them seen just once. The TCR comes from a man younger than 35 in good health and CMV-seronegative. The chain couples TRBV7-9 to TRBJ1-1; weak D call: TRBD1 (6 bases). Source material: PBMCs. The CDR3 DNA sequence: TGTGCCAGCTCCCAGGGGAGCACTGAAGCTTTCTTT. Residues: CASSQGSTEAFF.